These 5 T cell receptor beta chains were sequenced from one sample in a study of regulatory T cells in long-lasting Graves disease. Specified time point: persistent/refractory GD, antithyroid drugs over 5 years with positive TRAb. With RNA extracted from PBMCs as input, the TCR library was made. CDR3 regions were amplified by Arm-PCR using iRepertoire HTBI primers to build TCR beta libraries. TCRdb reprocessed the multiplex PCR reads with MiXCR, giving one entry per CDR3 protein. The sample lists 650,000 to 700,000 distinct CDR3 sequences, 25% to 35% occurring once. Source: peripheral blood mononuclear cells (PBMCs), taken when the disease was refractory, from a patient treated with antithyroid drugs. The receptors come from a female donor with Graves disease.

This clonotype has more than one count but fewer than ten. This chain joins TRBV2 and TRBJ1-1; perhaps TRBD1 as D (5 bases). This CDR3 is built from 15 residues. V gave up 3 bases and J gave up 5 bases, with 16 bases separating them. CDR1 and CDR2 from the germline V gene are SNHLY and FYNNEI. CDR3 region: CASSDGLGGWTEAFF. The CDR3 nucleotides read TGTGCCAGCAGTGATGGTTTGGGGGGGTGGACTGAAGCTTTCTTT.

The CDR3 DNA is TGTGCCAGCAGTTTCAGTCAGGGGAGCAGGCGGGCCAACGTCCTGACTTTC. Protein: CASSFSQGSRRANVLTF. This rearrangement joins TRBV28 to TRBJ2-6; the D gene is possibly TRBD1 (6 bases). Per the germline V gene, CDR1 is MDHEN and CDR2 is SYDVKM. V lost 3 bases and J lost 5, with 17 bases in between. CDR3 length equals 17 residues.

This chain links TRBV15 with TRBJ1-5; the D is unclear. Trimming stripped 0 bases from V and 5 bases from J, with 8 bases between. Germline V gene lookup returns CDR1 LNHNV and CDR2 YYDKDF (reference sequence). The CDR3 runs to 14 residues. The chain's CDR3 is CATSRDHRDQPQHF. CDR3 nucleotides: TGTGCCACCAGCAGAGATCACAGAGATCAGCCCCAGCATTTT.

This clonotype occurred many times. V is TRBV2 and J is TRBJ1-1; D remains ambiguous. CDR3 length: 11 residues. Trimming pared 8 bases from V and 3 bases from J, leaving 7 bases between. Germline V gene sequence: CDR1 SNHLY, CDR2 FYNNEI. CDR3 coding DNA: TGTGCCAGCTGCTGGTACACTGAAGCTTTCTTT. Translating it yields CASCWYTEAFF.

The genes are TRBV11-2 and TRBJ2-2, with 8 bases matching TRBD1. CDR1 SGHAT and CDR2 FQNNGV come from the germline V gene. The CDR3 is made up of 16 amino acids. With V trimmed by 6 bases and J by 4 bases, 10 bases remained unmatched. This CDR3 reads CASRPPGQGGTGELFF. DNA for the CDR3: TGTGCCAGCAGGCCGCCCGGACAGGGTGGCACCGGGGAGCTGTTTTTT.